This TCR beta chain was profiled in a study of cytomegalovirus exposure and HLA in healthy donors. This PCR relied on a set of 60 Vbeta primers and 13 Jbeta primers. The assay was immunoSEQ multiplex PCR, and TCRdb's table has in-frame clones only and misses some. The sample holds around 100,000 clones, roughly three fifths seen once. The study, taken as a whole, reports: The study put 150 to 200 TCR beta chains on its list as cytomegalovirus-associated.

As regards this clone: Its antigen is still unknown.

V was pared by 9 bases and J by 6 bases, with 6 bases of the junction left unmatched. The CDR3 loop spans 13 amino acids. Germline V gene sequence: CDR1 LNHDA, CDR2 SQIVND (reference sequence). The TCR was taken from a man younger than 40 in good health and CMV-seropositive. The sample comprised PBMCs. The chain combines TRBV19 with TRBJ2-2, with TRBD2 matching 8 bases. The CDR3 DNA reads TGTGCCAGCGGGCGGGGGGCCGCCGGGGAGCTGTTTTTT. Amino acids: CASGRGAAGELFF.